This TCR beta chain derives from a study of blood T cell repertoires in COVID-19. The germline gives CDR1 MDHEN, CDR2 SYDVKM. Trimming left V 5 bases short and J 1 base short, with 8 bases between. The CDR3 length is 13 residues. Assay: immunoSEQ multiplex PCR; the TCRdb copy retains only in-frame clones and omits some. The sample yields around 300,000 clones, 87% seen once. The receptor comes from a woman in her 30s who had recovered from COVID-19. The source material was PBMCs or T cells enriched from blood (not recorded which). The chain joins TRBV28 to TRBJ2-5; D remains unclear. This chain's CDR3 is CASSPPSQETQYF. In DNA, the CDR3 is TGTGCCAGCAGTCCCCCCAGCCAAGAGACCCAGTACTTC. Full variable domain (rest looked up from reference TRBV28 and TRBJ2-5): DVKVTQSSRYLVKRTGEKVFLECVQDMDHENMFWYRQDPGLGLRLIYFSYDVKMKEKGDIPEGYSVSREKKERFSLILESASTNQTSMYLCASSPPSQETQYFGPGTRLLVL.